This TCR beta chain is from a study of beta chain features in type 1 diabetes. On the study more broadly: Cells sorted and examined across all samples totaled almost 110 million. Overall study results and limits: Type 1 diabetes patients showed a moderate but significant shortening of TCRB CDR3s in all four CD4+ subsets. In patients and controls equally, PCR might favor templates that are shorter.

What was sequenced were expressed TCRB transcripts, since all of the isolated RNA had been reverse transcribed. Reads from naive, central memory and regulatory T cell samples averaged around 3.5 million. Profiled with immunoSEQ multiplex PCR; TCRdb holds only in-frame clones, not every one. The sample holds about 650,000 clones, roughly 12% seen once. Stem cell-like memory, regulatory, central memory and naive CD4+ cells were sorted via CD45RO/CCR7/CD25/CD127/CD95/CD27. This clone has only a few counts. Its cognate antigen is unknown. With 3 bases removed from V and 11 bases from J, the gap between germline ends came to 16 bases. This CDR3 region has 13 residues. Germline lookup yields CDR1 SGHTA and CDR2 FQGNSA.

Specimen: naive CD4+ T cells from blood. The TCR originated in a young man with type 1 diabetes. This sequence joins TRBV7-2 and TRBJ1-1, with D unclear. CDR3: CASSFRAPPEAFF. CDR3 nucleotides: TGTGCCAGCAGCTTCCGGGCCCCGCCCGAGGCTTTCTTT. Based on the CDR3 plus reference TRBV7-2 and TRBJ1-1, the full variable domain is GAGVSQSPSNKVTEKGKDVELRCDPISGHTALYWYRQSLGQGLEFLIYFQGNSAPDKSGLPSDRFSAERTGGSVSTLTIQRTQQEDSAVYLCASSFRAPPEAFFGQGTRLTVV.